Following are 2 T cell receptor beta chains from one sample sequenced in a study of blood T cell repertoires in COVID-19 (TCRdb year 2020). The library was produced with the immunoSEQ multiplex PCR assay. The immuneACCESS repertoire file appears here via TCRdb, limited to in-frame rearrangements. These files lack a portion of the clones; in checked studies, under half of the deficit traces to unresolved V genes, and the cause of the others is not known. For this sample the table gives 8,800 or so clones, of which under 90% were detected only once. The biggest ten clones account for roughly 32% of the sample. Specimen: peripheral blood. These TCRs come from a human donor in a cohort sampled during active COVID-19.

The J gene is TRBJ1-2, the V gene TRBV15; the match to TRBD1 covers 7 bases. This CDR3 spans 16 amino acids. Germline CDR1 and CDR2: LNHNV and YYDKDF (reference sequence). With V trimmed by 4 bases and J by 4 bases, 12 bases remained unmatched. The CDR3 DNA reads TGTGCCACCAGCAACGCCCCGGGACAGAAATCCTATGGCTACACCTTC. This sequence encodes CATSNAPGQKSYGYTF.

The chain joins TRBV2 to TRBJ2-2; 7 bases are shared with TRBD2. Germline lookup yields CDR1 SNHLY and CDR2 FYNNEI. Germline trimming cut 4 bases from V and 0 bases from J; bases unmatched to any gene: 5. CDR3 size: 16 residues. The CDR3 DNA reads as TGTGCCAGCAGTGGCCGGGGGACTACGAACACCGGGGAGCTGTTTTTT. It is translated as CASSGRGTTNTGELFF.